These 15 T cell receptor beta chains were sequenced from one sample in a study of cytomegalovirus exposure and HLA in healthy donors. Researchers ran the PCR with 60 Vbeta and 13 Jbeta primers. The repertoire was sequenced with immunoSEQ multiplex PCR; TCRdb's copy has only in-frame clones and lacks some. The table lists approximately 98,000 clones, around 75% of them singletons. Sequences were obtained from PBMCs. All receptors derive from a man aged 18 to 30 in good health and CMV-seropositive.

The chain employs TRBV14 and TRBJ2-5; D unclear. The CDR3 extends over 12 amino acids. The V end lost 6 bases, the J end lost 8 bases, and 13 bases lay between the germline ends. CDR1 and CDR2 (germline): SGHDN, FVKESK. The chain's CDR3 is CASSAGSPTQYF. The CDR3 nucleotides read TGTGCCAGCAGTGCCGGGTCCCCAACCCAGTACTTC. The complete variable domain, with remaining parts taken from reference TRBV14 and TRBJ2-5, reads EAGVTQFPSHSVIEKGQTVTLRCDPISGHDNLYWYRRVMGKEIKFLLHFVKESKQDESGMPNNRFLAERTGGTYSTLKVQPAELEDSGVYFCASSAGSPTQYFGPGTRLLVL.

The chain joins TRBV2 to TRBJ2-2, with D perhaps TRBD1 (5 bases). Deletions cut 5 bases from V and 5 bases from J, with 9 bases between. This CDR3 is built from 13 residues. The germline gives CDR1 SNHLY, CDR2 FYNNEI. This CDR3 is CASSKTATGELFF. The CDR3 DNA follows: TGTGCCAGCAGTAAGACAGCTACCGGGGAGCTGTTTTTT.

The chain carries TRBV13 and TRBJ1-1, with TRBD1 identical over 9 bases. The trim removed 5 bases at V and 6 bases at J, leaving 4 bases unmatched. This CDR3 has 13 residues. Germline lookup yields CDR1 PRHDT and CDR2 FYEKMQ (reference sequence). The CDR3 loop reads CASSADRGSEAFF. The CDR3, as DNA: TGTGCCAGCAGCGCGGACAGGGGTTCTGAAGCTTTCTTT.

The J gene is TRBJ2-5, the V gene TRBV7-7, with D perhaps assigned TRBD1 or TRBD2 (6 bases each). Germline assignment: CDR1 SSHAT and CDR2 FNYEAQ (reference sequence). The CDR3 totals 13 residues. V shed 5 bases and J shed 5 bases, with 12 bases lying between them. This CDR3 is CASSVGGLETQYF. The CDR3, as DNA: TGTGCCAGCAGCGTAGGGGGACTGGAGACCCAGTACTTC.

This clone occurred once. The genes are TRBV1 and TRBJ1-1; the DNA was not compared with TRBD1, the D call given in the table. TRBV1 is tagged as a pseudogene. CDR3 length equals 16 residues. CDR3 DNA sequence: TGCACCAGCAGCCAAGATAGGGGGCCCCGCGACCCTGAAGCTTTCTTT. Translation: CTSSQDRGPRDPEAFF.

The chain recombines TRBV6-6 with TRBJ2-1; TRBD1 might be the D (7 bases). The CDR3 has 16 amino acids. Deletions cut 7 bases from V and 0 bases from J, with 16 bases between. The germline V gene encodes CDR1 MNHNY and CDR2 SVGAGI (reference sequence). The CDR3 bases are TGTGCCAGCACCTATGCGGGACAGTACTCCTACAATGAGCAGTTCTTC. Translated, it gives CASTYAGQYSYNEQFF.

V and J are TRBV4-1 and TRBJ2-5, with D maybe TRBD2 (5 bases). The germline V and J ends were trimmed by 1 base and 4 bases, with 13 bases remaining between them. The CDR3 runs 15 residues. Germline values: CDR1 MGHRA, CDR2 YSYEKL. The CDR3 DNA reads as TGCGCCAGCAGCCAAGTTCCTAGCCCCGGAGAGACCCAGTACTTC. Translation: CASSQVPSPGETQYF.

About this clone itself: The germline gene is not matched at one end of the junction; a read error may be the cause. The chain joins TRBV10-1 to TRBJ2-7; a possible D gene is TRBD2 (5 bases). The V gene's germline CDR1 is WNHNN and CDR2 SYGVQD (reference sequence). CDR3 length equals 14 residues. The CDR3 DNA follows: TGCGCCAGTAGTGAGACGGGATATTCCTACGAGCAGTACTTC. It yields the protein CASSETGYSYEQYF.

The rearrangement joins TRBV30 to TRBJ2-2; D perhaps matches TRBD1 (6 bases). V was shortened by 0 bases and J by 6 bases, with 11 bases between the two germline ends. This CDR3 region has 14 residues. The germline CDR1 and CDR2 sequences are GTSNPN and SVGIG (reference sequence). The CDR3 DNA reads TGTGCCTGGAGTGTACTGGGGGCGGCCGGGGAGCTGTTTTTT. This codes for CAWSVLGAAGELFF.

This chain's CDR3 is CASSLSPQGAPGGETQYF. DNA of the CDR3: TGTGCCAGCAGTTTATCGCCCCAGGGGGCTCCTGGGGGAGAGACCCAGTACTTC. The chain joins TRBV27 to TRBJ2-5; TRBD1 agrees at 8 bases. J lost 4 bases, V lost 0 bases, and 13 bases had no gene match. This CDR3 region has 18 residues. Looked up from germline, CDR1 is MNHEY and CDR2 is SMNVEV (reference sequence).

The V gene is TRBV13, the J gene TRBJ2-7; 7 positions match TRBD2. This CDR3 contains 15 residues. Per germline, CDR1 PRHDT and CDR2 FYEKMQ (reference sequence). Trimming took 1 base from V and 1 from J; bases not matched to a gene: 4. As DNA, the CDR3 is TGTGCCAGCAGCTTAGAGTTGGGACTATCCTACGAGCAGTACTTC. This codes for CASSLELGLSYEQYF.

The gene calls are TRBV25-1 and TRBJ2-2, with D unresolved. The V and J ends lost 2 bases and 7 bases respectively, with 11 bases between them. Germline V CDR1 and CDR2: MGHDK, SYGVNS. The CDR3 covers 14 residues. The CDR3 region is CASSEPALSGELFF. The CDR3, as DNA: TGTGCCAGCAGTGAACCTGCCCTGAGCGGGGAGCTGTTTTTT.

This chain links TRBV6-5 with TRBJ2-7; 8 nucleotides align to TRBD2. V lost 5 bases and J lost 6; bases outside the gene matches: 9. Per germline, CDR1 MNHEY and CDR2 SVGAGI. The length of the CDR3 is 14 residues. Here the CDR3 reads CASSKLAALSEQYF. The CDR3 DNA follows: TGTGCCAGCAGTAAACTAGCGGCCCTTAGCGAGCAGTACTTC.

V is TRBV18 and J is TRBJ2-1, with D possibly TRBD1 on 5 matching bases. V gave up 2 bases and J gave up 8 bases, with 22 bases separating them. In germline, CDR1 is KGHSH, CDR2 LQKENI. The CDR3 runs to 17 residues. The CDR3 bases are TGTGCCAGCTCACCAAGCATGGGCCAGGGTTATTCTTATGAGCAGTTCTTC. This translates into CASSPSMGQGYSYEQFF.

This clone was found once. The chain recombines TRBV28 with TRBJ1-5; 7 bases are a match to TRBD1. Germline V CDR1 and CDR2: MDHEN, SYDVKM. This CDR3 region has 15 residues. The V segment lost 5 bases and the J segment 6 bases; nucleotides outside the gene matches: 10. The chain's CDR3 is CASSASTGAIQPQHF. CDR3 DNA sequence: TGTGCCAGCAGTGCTTCCACAGGGGCGATTCAGCCCCAGCATTTT.